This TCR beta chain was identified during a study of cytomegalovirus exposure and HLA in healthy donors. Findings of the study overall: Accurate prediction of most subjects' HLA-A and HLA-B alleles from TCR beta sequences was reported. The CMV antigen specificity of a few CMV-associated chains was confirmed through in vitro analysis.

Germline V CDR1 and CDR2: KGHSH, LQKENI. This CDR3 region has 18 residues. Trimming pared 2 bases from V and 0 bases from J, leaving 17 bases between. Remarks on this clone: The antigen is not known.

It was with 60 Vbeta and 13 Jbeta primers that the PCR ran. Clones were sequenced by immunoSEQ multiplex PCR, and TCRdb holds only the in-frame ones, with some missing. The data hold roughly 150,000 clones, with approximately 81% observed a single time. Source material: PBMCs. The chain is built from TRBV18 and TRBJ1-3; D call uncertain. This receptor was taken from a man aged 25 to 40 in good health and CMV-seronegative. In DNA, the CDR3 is TGTGCCAGCTCACCATTTGCCCCCAGACTAAGCTCTGGAAACACCATATATTTT. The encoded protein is CASSPFAPRLSSGNTIYF.